Included here is one T cell receptor (beta chain) sequence, with context. The antigen is undetermined. Profiling relied on immunoSEQ multiplex PCR, and the TCRdb table lists in-frame clones only, not all of them. Counted here are about 1.5 million clones, roughly 96% occurring once; the ten biggest clones make up 1.2%. This entry comes from a study of shared clonotypes between healthy human individuals. About the research overall: Each donor's CD8 memory used one plate, CD8 naive two, each CD4 subset three. Overall study findings and caveats: The generation probabilities recorded for non-shared clonotypes fell below those of clonotypes shared by all four donors.

V dropped 4 bases and J dropped 5; count of bases not matched to a gene: 2. CDR3 length equals 14 residues. CDR1 LGHNA and CDR2 YSLEER come from the germline V gene. The authors divided CD4+ cells into CD45RA+ naive and CD45RA-negative memory subsets. This receptor was obtained from a man aged 25-45 years in good health. The chain carries TRBV4-3 and TRBJ2-1; 10 nucleotides align to TRBD2. Sequencing was done on a sample of naive CD4+ T cells sorted from blood. As to subset: CD45RA+ positively selected. The CDR3 DNA is TGCGCCAGCAGCCCGGGACTAGCGAACAATGAGCAGTTCTTC. Its translation is CASSPGLANNEQFF.